A selection of T cell receptor beta chains follows, all from one sample in a study of blood T cell repertoires in COVID-19. The repertoire was sequenced with immunoSEQ multiplex PCR; TCRdb's copy has only in-frame clones and lacks some. The table lists roughly 170,000 clones, less than 85% of them singletons. Sequencing used peripheral blood. The receptors come from a human donor in a cohort sampled during active COVID-19. Each CDR3 is given with its conserved first and last residue. A D gene is named only where the DNA matches it firmly. Only some rows state a clone size, as once, few, many or a class for expanded clones.

-,TRBV27,TRBJ1-6,-,TGTGCCAGCAGTTTGCGCCCCGGGGTGGTGTCTCCCCTCCACTTT,CASSLRPGVVSPLHF
-,TRBV5-1,TRBJ1-4,once,TGCGCCAGCAGCCTTCCCGCAGGGCACAATGAAAAACTGTTTTTT,CASSLPAGHNEKLFF
-,TRBV4-2,TRBJ1-4,-,TGTGCCAGCAGCCAGGCAGGCCGGACAGCTCTCAATGAAAAACTGTTTTTT,CASSQAGRTALNEKLFF
-,TRBV18,TRBJ1-6,-,TGTGCCAGCTCACCTATGGCGGGTTCACCCCTCCACTTT,CASSPMAGSPLHF
-,TRBV5-5,TRBJ2-6,-,TGTGCCAGCAGCGCCGGACACGGAAGTGGGGCCAACGTCCTGACTTTC,CASSAGHGSGANVLTF
-,TRBV3-1/TRBV3-2,TRBJ2-5,-,TGTGCCAGCAGCCACCTGACAGGCCAAGAGACCCAGTACTTC,CASSHLTGQETQYF
-,TRBV7-9,TRBJ2-1,once,TGTGCCAGCAGCTTAGGCTACCCAATTAGCGAAAACTCCTACAATGAGCAGTTCTTC,CASSLGYPISENSYNEQFF
-,TRBV4-1,TRBJ1-2,-,TGCGCCAGCAGCCAAGAGGGCTGGCAGGACTATGGCTACACCTTC,CASSQEGWQDYGYTF
TRBD1,TRBV11-3,TRBJ2-7,-,TGTGCCAGCAGCTTCGCAGGGGGCAGCGAGCAGTACTTC,CASSFAGGSEQYF
-,TRBV25-1,TRBJ1-1,-,TGTGCCAGCAGTGAATTAGGGAGACAGGATTTCACTGAAGCTTTCTTT,CASSELGRQDFTEAFF
-,TRBV13,TRBJ2-2,-,TGTGCCAGCAGCTTACCAACGAACACCGGGGAGCTGTTTTTT,CASSLPTNTGELFF
-,TRBV27,TRBJ1-6,-,TGTGCCAGCAGTTTATGGGGCAGGGTTGTGAGCTCCTATAATTCACCCCTCCACTTT,CASSLWGRVVSSYNSPLHF
-,TRBV25-1,TRBJ2-3,-,TGTGCCAGCAGTGGAACAGGGCCAGATACGCAGTATTTT,CASSGTGPDTQYF
-,TRBV6-5,TRBJ1-4,-,TGTGCCAGCAGCCAGTTCGGGGCAACTAATGAAAAACTGTTTTTT,CASSQFGATNEKLFF
-,TRBV5-8,TRBJ1-5,-,TGTGCCAGCAGCTTGGCTGGGGCAGGTTCCAATCAGCCCCAGCATTTT,CASSLAGAGSNQPQHF
TRBD1,TRBV18,TRBJ1-1,-,TGTGCCAGCTCACCATTGACAGGGGTGAGCACTGAAGCTTTCTTT,CASSPLTGVSTEAFF
-,TRBV5-1,TRBJ2-7,-,TGCGCCAGTACACCGGGACTGGAAATCTACGAGCAGTACTTC,CASTPGLEIYEQYF
-,TRBV5-8,TRBJ1-5,-,TGTGCCAGCAGCTTGGGGGGGGTTCGTCAGCCCCAGCATTTT,CASSLGGVRQPQHF
TRBD1,TRBV6-5,TRBJ1-2,-,TGTGCCAGCAGCCTTTTCGGACAGGGGGTTTATGGCTACACCTTC,CASSLFGQGVYGYTF
TRBD1,TRBV11-1,TRBJ2-1,-,TGTGCCAGCAGCCCACGGACAGGTTATTACAATGAGCAGTTCTTC,CASSPRTGYYNEQFF
-,TRBV9,TRBJ1-1,-,TGTGCCAGCAGCGTAGTCGGGCGGGAGAACACTGAAGCTTTCTTT,CASSVVGRENTEAFF
-,TRBV6-6,TRBJ2-6,once,TGTGCCAGCAGTCACGGGGACACCTACTCTGGGGCCAACGTCCTGACTTTC,CASSHGDTYSGANVLTF
-,TRBV6-5,TRBJ2-2,-,TGTGCCAGCCGGGACACCGGGGAGCTGTTTTTT,CASRDTGELFF
TRBD1,TRBV29-1,TRBJ2-2,-,TGCAGCGCGGGACAGATGAACACCGGGGAGCTGTTTTTT,CSAGQMNTGELFF
TRBD1,TRBV6-6,TRBJ1-5,-,TGTGCCAGCAGGCCCGGACAGGGAGAACAGCCCCAGCATTTT,CASRPGQGEQPQHF
-,TRBV20-1,TRBJ2-1,-,TGCAGTGCTAGTGACAGGGAGGAGGAGCAGTTCTTC,CSASDREEEQFF
-,TRBV9,TRBJ1-1,-,TGTGCCAGCAGCGTAGGATCAACTAACACTGAAGCTTTCTTT,CASSVGSTNTEAFF
TRBD2,TRBV13,TRBJ2-7,-,TGTGCCAGCAGCTTAATGGCTAGCGGACCCTACGAGCAGTACTTC,CASSLMASGPYEQYF
-,TRBV10-3,TRBJ1-1,few,TGTGCCATCAGAGGGGGTAATGAAGCTTTCTTT,CAIRGGNEAFF
-,TRBV11-3,TRBJ1-3,-,TGTGCCAGCAGCCGGGGCGGGAGCCACTCTGGAAACACCATATATTTT,CASSRGGSHSGNTIYF
TRBD1,TRBV11-2,TRBJ2-5,-,TGTGCCAGCAGCTCAAACCGGGACAGGGGGATACAGGAGACCCAGTACTTC,CASSSNRDRGIQETQYF
TRBD1,TRBV4-1,TRBJ1-2,once,TGCGCCAGCAGTGTTTACGGACAGGGGGCGCGAAACTATGGCTACACCTTC,CASSVYGQGARNYGYTF